This TCR beta chain was captured by sequencing in a study of beta chain features in type 1 diabetes. About the research overall: Examination of sorted cells across all samples involved 100 million or so cells. Study results and caveats: People with Type 1 diabetes carried modestly yet significantly shorter TCRB CDR3s in all four CD4+ subsets. For patients, the naive, central memory and Treg TCRB repertoires appeared more alike than for healthy donors. Sequencing from cDNA could over-represent high-TCR-expressing cells.

This clone appeared a few times. The antigen remains undetermined. Isolated RNA was reverse transcribed in full, so expressed TCRB transcripts were sequenced. The method was immunoSEQ multiplex PCR; TCRdb's version includes in-frame clones alone and lacks a portion of them. Of approximately 30,000 clones in the sample, less than 65% are singletons; the top ten hold around 2.5%. A heparinised blood draw that averaged about 110 mL was obtained once from each donor. Deletions cut 5 bases from V and 9 bases from J, with 12 bases between. The CDR3 contains 12 residues. Germline V gene data show CDR1 as MDHEN and CDR2 as SYDVKM.

Source material: Tregs from blood. The chain combines TRBV28 with TRBJ2-3; no firm D call. This receptor was taken from a woman younger than 45 with type 1 diabetes. CDR3 sequence (DNA): TGTGCCAGCAGTCTGTCTGAGCCCACGCAGTATTTT. Translating gives CASSLSEPTQYF.